The 15 T cell receptor beta chains listed next were all sequenced from one sample in a study of blood T cell repertoires in COVID-19. Clones were read by immunoSEQ multiplex PCR, and TCRdb kept only the in-frame ones, dropping some. The sample consists of around 150,000 clones, 80% to 90% of them appearing once. Sequences were obtained from peripheral blood. These receptors originate from a man between 65 and 85 years old with acute or convalescent COVID-19.

This clone has a single count. The rearrangement uses TRBV6-2 or TRBV6-3 and TRBJ1-5, with D unresolved. The CDR3 spans 16 residues. The germline CDR1 and CDR2 sequences are MNHEY and SVGEGT. V lost 2 bases and J 2 bases, leaving 13 bases between the germline ends. The CDR3 loop is CASSYRRAAGNQPQHF. The CDR3 nucleotides read TGTGCCAGCAGTTACAGGAGGGCGGCGGGCAATCAGCCCCAGCATTTT.

This clone was observed once. This chain uses TRBV6-5 with TRBJ2-7; 8 bases agree with TRBD1. This CDR3 spans 15 amino acids. Germline V gives CDR1 MNHEY, CDR2 SVGAGI. V dropped 2 bases and J dropped 2; count of bases not matched to a gene: 5. The CDR3 nucleotides are TGTGCCAGCAGTTACGGTGCACAGGGGGCCTACGAGCAGTACTTC. This sequence encodes CASSYGAQGAYEQYF.

The chain carries TRBV14 and TRBJ2-2, with 9 nucleotides matching TRBD1. J was trimmed by 4 bases and V by 0 bases; bases with no gene match: 3. The CDR3 loop spans 16 amino acids. The germline V gene encodes CDR1 SGHDN and CDR2 FVKESK. CDR3 loop: CASSQETGGTTGELFF. CDR3 nucleotides: TGTGCCAGCAGCCAAGAGACAGGGGGAACCACCGGGGAGCTGTTTTTT.

V is TRBV3-1 (or the pseudogene TRBV3-2) and J is TRBJ2-3; D perhaps matches TRBD2 (5 bases). From germline, CDR1 is LGHDT and CDR2 YNNKEL (reference sequence). The CDR3 contains 12 residues. Trimming shortened V by 5 bases and J by 6 bases, and 9 bases separated the two germline ends. The CDR3 protein is CASSEGGDTQYF. CDR3 nucleotides: TGTGCCAGCAGCGAAGGAGGTGATACGCAGTATTTT.

This chain connects TRBV7-2 to TRBJ2-7; D is perhaps TRBD1 (5 bases). The V gene lost 5 bases and the J gene lost 7 bases, with 15 bases spanning the gap. This CDR3 spans 13 amino acids. Germline CDR1 reads SGHTA; CDR2 reads FQGNSA. CDR3 DNA: TGTGCCAGCAGCACGACAGTACTCAGGGAGCAGTACTTC. This sequence encodes CASSTTVLREQYF.

The chain uses TRBV6-5 and TRBJ1-2; TRBD1 aligns across 9 bases. The CDR3 loop spans 14 amino acids. Germline values: CDR1 MNHEY, CDR2 SVGAGI. J was trimmed by 8 bases and V by 6 bases; bases with no gene match: 10. Written as DNA, the CDR3 is TGTGCCAGCAGGTTACTACAGGGGGCGCGCGGCTACACCTTC. It specifies CASRLLQGARGYTF.

The genes are TRBV5-1 and TRBJ2-3; TRBD1 agrees at 8 bases. This CDR3 contains 13 residues. V shed 4 bases, J shed 4 bases, and the junction held 2 bases outside the gene matches. Germline V lookup: CDR1 SGHRS, CDR2 YFSETQ. CDR3 coding DNA: TGCGCCAGCAGCCGGGACAGGCCAGATACGCAGTATTTT. It yields the protein CASSRDRPDTQYF.

This clone was picked up one time. The chain carries TRBV9 and TRBJ2-7; perhaps TRBD2 as D (5 bases). Germline V lookup: CDR1 SGDLS, CDR2 YYNGEE. The V end was cut by 0 bases, the J end by 9 bases, with 10 bases between. CDR3 length: 12 amino acids. DNA for the CDR3: TGTGCCAGCAGCGTAGAGAGCGGAGCGCAGTACTTC. Its protein product is CASSVESGAQYF.

The chain carries TRBV21-1 and TRBJ2-1; the table names TRBD2, a call not compared with the DNA. TRBV21-1 is described as a pseudogene. This CDR3 has 20 amino acids. The CDR3 bases are TGTGCCAGCAGCGCCTATAGGCGGGGACTAGCGGGAGGCGGGAGAAATGAGCAGTTCTTC. Translating gives CASSAYRRGLAGGGRNEQFF.

This clone was detected only once. The genes are TRBV4-1 and TRBJ2-4; D possibly corresponds to TRBD2 (6 bases). This CDR3 has 18 amino acids. With 0 bases removed from V and 2 bases from J, the gap between germline ends came to 17 bases. Looked up from germline, CDR1 is MGHRA and CDR2 is YSYEKL. In DNA, the CDR3 is TGCGCCAGCAGCCAAGATAGACGTGGAGGGGACCCCAAAAACATTCAGTACTTC. Its protein is CASSQDRRGGDPKNIQYF.

The genes are TRBV6-1 and TRBJ2-6, with D tentatively TRBD1 (5 bases). V dropped 1 base and J dropped 2 bases, with 9 bases sitting between them. The CDR3 is made up of 16 amino acids. Germline CDR1 and CDR2: MNHNS and SASEGT. Here the CDR3 DNA reads TGTGCCAGCAGTGAAGGACTGGGGCCTGGGGCCAACGTCCTGACTTTC. Its protein product is CASSEGLGPGANVLTF.

This clone was observed a handful of times. The chain couples TRBV5-1 to TRBJ2-3; TRBD2 matches 12 bases. Unmatched junction bases numbered 9, after V lost 5 bases and J lost 5 bases. CDR3 size: 16 residues. Per germline, CDR1 SGHRS and CDR2 YFSETQ. The CDR3 region is CASSQRLAGVLDTQYF. The CDR3 nucleotides are TGCGCCAGCAGTCAGAGACTAGCGGGAGTGCTAGATACGCAGTATTTT.

This rearrangement joins TRBV30 to TRBJ2-1, with a tentative D call TRBD2 (6 bases). This CDR3 region has 14 residues. Germline V gives CDR1 GTSNPN, CDR2 SVGIG (reference sequence). V dropped 0 bases and J dropped 5 bases, with 11 bases sitting between them. The CDR3 coding sequence is TGTGCCTGGAGTGTCGGCGGGACCCACAATGAGCAGTTCTTC. It yields the protein CAWSVGGTHNEQFF.

The chain has TRBV6-2 or TRBV6-3 and TRBJ2-3; tentative D call: TRBD2 (5 bases). Trimming stripped 5 bases from V and 4 bases from J, with 10 bases between. Germline V lookup: CDR1 MNHEY, CDR2 SVGEGT. The CDR3 has 13 amino acids. CDR3 nucleotides: TGTGCCAGCAGTCCCTACGGGGCAGATACGCAGTATTTT. Translating gives CASSPYGADTQYF.

This clone came up once. The chain employs TRBV28 and TRBJ2-1; 9 nucleotides agree with TRBD1. The CDR3 totals 17 residues. J was trimmed by 8 bases and V by 3 bases; bases with no gene match: 14. Per the germline V gene, CDR1 is MDHEN and CDR2 is SYDVKM. Here the CDR3 DNA reads TGTGCCAGCAGTTTCTACCTACCGGGACAGGGATTCGATGAGCAGTTCTTC. Translating it yields CASSFYLPGQGFDEQFF.